The 18 T cell receptor beta chains reported below all come from one sample, sequenced in a study of graft-versus-host responses after intestinal transplantation. Repertoires were generated with immunoSEQ multiplex PCR, while TCRdb's copy carries only in-frame clones and drops some. The table includes about 9,600 clones, approximately 86% detected once. Lamina propria and intraepithelial lymphocytes were released by processing graft tissue. The specimen was ileum tissue, collected around 24 months after intestinal transplantation. These receptors were collected from a human patient who received an intestinal transplant, so some T cells may come from the graft donor.

The J gene is TRBJ1-5, the V gene TRBV2; no firm D call. The CDR3 covers 14 residues. In germline, CDR1 is SNHLY, CDR2 FYNNEI. Trimming took 7 bases from V and 2 from J, leaving 12 bases between them. CDR3 sequence: CASNLLGGNQPQHF. Here the CDR3 DNA reads TGTGCCAGCAATTTGTTAGGAGGCAATCAGCCCCAGCATTTT.

The rearrangement joins TRBV9 to TRBJ2-5, with TRBD1 identical over 9 bases. This CDR3 has 16 residues. V shed 3 bases, J shed 0 bases, and the junction held 6 bases outside the gene matches. Germline V lookup: CDR1 SGDLS, CDR2 YYNGEE. The CDR3 bases are TGTGCCAGCAGCGGACAGGGGGAACCCGACCAAGAGACCCAGTACTTC. This gives the protein CASSGQGEPDQETQYF.

The chain recombines TRBV19 with TRBJ2-1; D ambiguous. The germline V gene has CDR1 LNHDA and CDR2 SQIVND (reference sequence). Trimming took 3 bases from V and 6 from J, leaving 3 bases between them. This CDR3 has 11 amino acids. The CDR3 reads CASSIGNEQFF. CDR3 sequence (DNA): TGTGCCAGTAGTATTGGCAATGAGCAGTTCTTC.

The V and J genes are TRBV5-1 and TRBJ1-2; perhaps TRBD1 as D (5 bases). Germline CDR1 SGHRS, CDR2 YFSETQ. V was clipped by 7 bases and J by 8 bases, with 24 bases between them. The length of the CDR3 is 15 residues. Here the CDR3 reads CASSLNAGRLYGYTF. CDR3 nucleotides: TGCGCCAGCTCACTTAACGCAGGGAGGTTATACGGCTACACCTTC.

The J gene is TRBJ2-3, the V gene TRBV7-2; TRBD2 matches at 7 bases. The CDR3 runs to 15 residues. Germline V gives CDR1 SGHTA, CDR2 FQGNSA. The V gene end was trimmed by 4 bases and the J gene end by 5 bases; junction bases not matched to a gene: 9. In DNA, the CDR3 is TGTGCCAGCAGCTCTACTAGCGCTAGAATAGATACGCAGTATTTT. This encodes CASSSTSARIDTQYF.

This chain links TRBV6-4 with TRBJ2-1, with 9 bases fitting TRBD2. CDR1 and CDR2 from the germline V gene are MRHNA and SNTAGT. Unmatched junction bases numbered 11, after V lost 8 bases and J lost 9 bases. This CDR3 is built from 14 residues. This chain's CDR3 is CASSDSGGTSEQFF. The CDR3 nucleotides read TGTGCCAGCTCCGATAGCGGGGGTACGAGTGAGCAGTTCTTC.

This clone appeared once. The CDR3 DNA sequence: TGTGCCAGCAGCCAAGATTTGTATAGGGAGATTGACACAGATACGCAGTATTTT. Its translation is CASSQDLYREIDTDTQYF. The chain employs TRBV5-4 and TRBJ2-3, with D perhaps matching TRBD2 (5 bases). Germline V CDR1 and CDR2: SGHNT, YYREEE (reference sequence). V was clipped by 4 bases and J by 2 bases, with 23 bases between them. CDR3 length: 18 residues.

This clone was counted once. The chain employs TRBV7-9 and TRBJ2-3; D is possibly TRBD1 (6 bases). Germline-derived CDR1 and CDR2 are SEHNR and FQNEAQ (reference sequence). The length of the CDR3 is 13 residues. The germline V and J ends were trimmed by 2 bases and 8 bases, with 11 bases remaining between them. The CDR3 region is CASSLRTAGTQYF. The CDR3 coding sequence is TGTGCCAGCAGCTTACGGACAGCCGGTACGCAGTATTTT. The full variable domain, rest sourced from reference TRBV7-9 and TRBJ2-3, is DTGVSQNPRHKITKRGQNVTFRCDPISEHNRLYWYRQTLGQGPEFLTYFQNEAQLEKSRLLSDRFSAERPKGSFSTLEIQRTEQGDSAMYLCASSLRTAGTQYFGPGTRLTVL.

This chain connects TRBV5-6 to TRBJ1-1; D ambiguous. CDR3 length: 13 amino acids. Germline V gives CDR1 SGHDT, CDR2 YYEEEE. V shed 3 bases and J shed 3 bases, with 9 bases lying between them. CDR3 residues: CASSYSVDTEAFF. CDR3 nucleotides: TGTGCCAGCAGCTATTCGGTAGACACTGAAGCTTTCTTT.

This chain uses TRBV6-9 with TRBJ1-2; D uncertain. Germline assignment: CDR1 MNHGY and CDR2 SVAAGI. V was cut by 6 bases and J by 8 bases, with 10 bases left in between. The CDR3 contains 11 residues. The chain's CDR3 is CASRFLEGYTF. As DNA, the CDR3 is TGTGCCAGCAGATTCCTCGAGGGCTACACCTTC.

The chain links TRBV5-1 to TRBJ2-3, with 7 nucleotides matching TRBD1. V lost 4 bases, J lost 2 bases, and 7 bases stayed unmatched. CDR1 and CDR2 from the germline V gene are SGHRS and YFSETQ. The CDR3 spans 15 residues. The CDR3 region has the DNA TGCGCCAGCAGCCCGACAGGGTGGAACACAGATACGCAGTATTTT. Its translation: CASSPTGWNTDTQYF.

The chain couples TRBV6-5 to TRBJ1-2; TRBD1 agrees at 7 bases. CDR1 MNHEY and CDR2 SVGAGI come from the germline V gene. The V segment lost 6 bases and the J segment 8 bases; nucleotides outside the gene matches: 15. This CDR3 region has 15 residues. In nucleotides, the CDR3 is TGTGCCAGCAGCCGAAGGAGACAGGGACCGGCAGGCTACACCTTC. Amino acid sequence: CASSRRRQGPAGYTF.

The chain combines TRBV5-4 with TRBJ1-5, with D possibly TRBD1 on 6 matching bases. The CDR3 contains 15 residues. V gave up 0 bases and J gave up 1 base, with 8 bases separating them. Germline CDR1 reads SGHNT; CDR2 reads YYREEE (reference sequence). CDR3 nucleotides: TGTGCCAGCAGCTTGGGGGGGGCGAGCAATCAGCCCCAGCATTTT. It translates to CASSLGGASNQPQHF.

Comment on this clone: The sample has other DNA sequences that encode this CDR3 too. CDR3 sequence: CASTGTGYSNQPQHF. CDR3 DNA: TGTGCCAGCACCGGGACAGGGTACAGCAATCAGCCCCAGCATTTT. This chain connects TRBV2 to TRBJ1-5, with 9 bases fitting TRBD1. The germline CDR1 and CDR2 sequences are SNHLY and FYNNEI. J was trimmed by 1 base and V by 7 bases; bases with no gene match: 5. CDR3 length equals 15 residues. Variable domain in full (rest from reference TRBV2 and TRBJ1-5): EPEVTQTPSHQVTQMGQEVILRCVPISNHLYFYWYRQILGQKVEFLVSFYNNEISEKSEIFDDQFSVERPDGSNFTLKIRSTKLEDSAMYFCASTGTGYSNQPQHFGDGTRLSIL.

The rearrangement uses TRBV7-2 and TRBJ1-4; D may be TRBD1 (5 bases). The length of the CDR3 is 14 residues. The V end was cut by 1 base, the J end by 5 bases, with 8 bases between. Per germline, CDR1 SGHTA and CDR2 FQGNSA. The CDR3: CASSLGGSNEKLFF. The CDR3 DNA reads TGTGCCAGCAGCTTAGGGGGCTCAAATGAAAAACTGTTTTTT. The whole variable domain, filled in from reference TRBV7-2 and TRBJ1-4, reads GAGVSQSPSNKVTEKGKDVELRCDPISGHTALYWYRQSLGQGLEFLIYFQGNSAPDKSGLPSDRFSAERTGGSVSTLTIQRTQQEDSAVYLCASSLGGSNEKLFFGSGTQLSVL.

The chain recombines TRBV19 with TRBJ1-2; D gene ambiguous. This CDR3 region has 14 residues. The germline V and J ends were trimmed by 3 bases and 4 bases, with 12 bases remaining between them. Per germline, CDR1 LNHDA and CDR2 SQIVND (reference sequence). CDR3 sequence reads: CASSIISVFYGYTF. The CDR3 DNA reads TGTGCCAGTAGTATCATCTCGGTCTTCTATGGCTACACCTTC.

This clone was seen a single time. The V and J genes are TRBV6-5 and TRBJ2-2; D gene ambiguous. Per germline, CDR1 MNHEY and CDR2 SVGAGI. This CDR3 is built from 14 residues. The V end was cut by 8 bases, the J end by 0 bases, with 10 bases between. CDR3 residues: CASGWSPNTGELFF. In DNA, the CDR3 is TGTGCCAGCGGGTGGTCCCCGAACACCGGGGAGCTGTTTTTT.

CDR3: CAWTGSYNSPLHF. The CDR3 DNA reads TGTGCCTGGACAGGGAGCTATAATTCACCCCTCCACTTT. The chain links TRBV30 to TRBJ1-6, with D possibly TRBD1 on 5 matching bases. Germline V CDR1 and CDR2: GTSNPN, SVGIG (reference sequence). This CDR3 is 13 amino acids long. With 4 bases removed from V and 3 bases from J, the gap between germline ends came to 7 bases.